A single TCR beta chain is shown here with its context. No antigen is known for it. This sample is part of a study of cytomegalovirus exposure and HLA in healthy donors. About the study: An early release of data contained 75 million to 100 million unique TCRs, which came from HLA-typed donors.

General study findings and limits: Earlier findings revealed that most TCR beta V segments proved productive either about 87% or about 30% of the time. Later analysis indicated greater clonal expansion among HLA-associated TCR beta chains than among equally common other chains.

CDR1 is ENHRY and CDR2 is SYGVKD in the germline V gene. CDR3 size: 14 residues. V was clipped by 5 bases and J by 7 bases; unmatched bases: 4. The study ran its PCR with 60 Vbeta and 13 Jbeta primers. Only in-frame clones appear in the TCRdb table, and some are missing; sequencing was by immunoSEQ multiplex PCR. The repertoire holds about 170,000 clones, around 80% seen once, with roughly 4.7% in the top ten. Source material: PBMCs. The sequence came from a woman between 45 and 60 years old in good health and CMV-seropositive. V gene TRBV10-3 combines with J gene TRBJ2-2; 10 bases are shared with TRBD1. The CDR3 is CAISPGQGNGELFF. DNA of the CDR3: TGTGCCATCAGTCCGGGACAGGGGAACGGGGAGCTGTTTTTT.